Listed below are T cell receptor beta chains from one sample, sequenced in a study of blood T cells in healthy people across ages. TCRdb analysed the 5' RACE reads with MiXCR anew, one entry per CDR3 protein. The table records approximately 1.5 million distinct CDR3 sequences, almost 35% of them present only once. Material: blood. These receptor sequences come from a woman aged 30 to 39 in good health. CDR3s include the opening cysteine and the closing phenylalanine or tryptophan. A D gene is named only where the DNA matches it firmly. A clone size is listed for some rows: how often the clone was seen (once, few, many), or a class if it is expanded.

cdr3_aa	cdr3_nt	d_call	v_call	clone_size	cdr3_length	j_call
CASILLGQVGTEAFF	TGTGCCAGCATCCTCCTGGGGCAAGTAGGTACTGAAGCTTTCTTT	.	TRBV28	.	15	TRBJ1-1
CASSPPANYGYTF	TGTGCCAGCTCACCACCGGCTAACTATGGCTACACCTTC	.	TRBV18	.	13	TRBJ1-2
CSARAGFYTTNEKLFF	TGCAGTGCTAGGGCTGGGTTTTATACCACTAATGAAAAACTGTTTTTT	.	TRBV20-1	few	16	TRBJ1-4
CASSPDRGQDYGYTF	TGTGCCAGCAGCCCCGACAGGGGTCAGGACTATGGCTACACCTTC	TRBD1	TRBV27	.	15	TRBJ1-2
CSQGLIDQETQYF	TGCAGTCAGGGTTTGATCGACCAAGAGACCCAGTACTTC	.	TRBV20-1	.	13	TRBJ2-5
CASSQDIAGASQETQYF	TGTGCCAGCAGCCAAGATATAGCGGGGGCTTCACAAGAGACCCAGTACTTC	TRBD2	TRBV14	.	17	TRBJ2-5
CASSVGTSGRHEQFF	TGTGCCAGCAGTGTAGGGACTAGCGGGAGACATGAGCAGTTCTTC	TRBD2	TRBV27	.	15	TRBJ2-1
CASSSLAGANVLTF	TGTGCCAGCAGTTCACTAGCTGGGGCCAACGTCCTGACTTTC	.	TRBV7-9	many	14	TRBJ2-6
CASSPGLLGEQFF	TGTGCCAGCTCACCAGGGTTACTAGGTGAGCAGTTCTTC	.	TRBV18	.	13	TRBJ2-1
CSARDLNRRDNYGYTF	TGCAGTGCTAGAGACCTCAACCGAAGGGATAACTATGGCTACACCTTC	.	TRBV20-1	few	16	TRBJ1-2
CASSLTGANGYTF	TGTGCCAGCAGCTTAACGGGGGCTAATGGCTACACCTTC	.	TRBV7-3	.	13	TRBJ1-2
CASSETGAPYNGQLF	TGTGCCAGCAGTGAAACAGGGGCCCCCTACAATGGGCAGTTGTTC	TRBD1	TRBV25-1	.	15	TRBJ2-1
CASSEGKTFTGELFF	TGTGCCAGCAGCGAGGGGAAGACCTTCACCGGGGAGCTGTTTTTT	.	TRBV9	.	15	TRBJ2-2
CASSEDRDLLHGYTF	TGTGCCAGCAGTGAGGACAGAGACCTTCTTCATGGCTACACCTTC	.	TRBV25-1	few	15	TRBJ1-2
CSVGNRVNTEAFF	TGCAGCGTGGGCAACAGGGTGAACACTGAAGCTTTCTTT	.	TRBV29-1	.	13	TRBJ1-1
CASSLVPGENEQYF	TGTGCCAGCAGCTTGGTCCCGGGTGAGAATGAGCAGTACTTC	.	TRBV5-5	.	14	TRBJ2-7
CASSVTGTAQETQYF	TGTGCCAGCAGCGTTACTGGGACAGCCCAAGAGACCCAGTACTTC	TRBD1	TRBV2	.	15	TRBJ2-5